In this sample, the clone carrying this T cell receptor beta chain turned up a few times. Its antigen is undetermined. TCRdb re-called the 5' RACE reads through MiXCR, storing one row per CDR3 protein. Of some 460,000 distinct CDR3 sequences in the sample, approximately 14% were seen once. Healthy Caucasians made up all donors. This sample was included in a study of identical twins. Whole-study results and caveats: Abundant cord blood beta clonotypes carried fewer insertions; memory repertoires showed none.

The data were also submitted as part of a second study, on yellow fever vaccine responses in identical twins. That study adds: Twins' T cell vaccine responses reportedly looked partly convergent, partly personalized.

This TCR derives from a woman aged 18-30 years in good health. Specimen: CD4+ T cells sorted from blood.

The CDR3 nucleotides read TGCGCCAGCAAGGTGGCTAGGTTGGTCGATGAGCAGTTCTTC. Its protein product is CASKVARLVDEQFF. The chain has TRBV5-1 and TRBJ2-1; no firm D call. Germline V CDR1 and CDR2: SGHRS, YFSETQ. The CDR3 is 14 amino acids. Trimming removed 6 bases from V and 8 bases from J, with 18 bases in between.